The next 31 T cell receptor beta chains were all read from a single sample in a study of blood T cell repertoires in COVID-19. Generated by immunoSEQ multiplex PCR, the TCRdb table keeps only in-frame clones and is missing some. The sample has about 480,000 clones, roughly nine tenths seen once. Sequencing used peripheral blood. Source of these receptors: a man younger than 35 with COVID-19, enrolled during active disease.

The chain links TRBV5-1 to TRBJ2-1; tentative D call: TRBD2 (5 bases). CDR1 is SGHRS, CDR2 YFSETQ, per germline. This CDR3 has 14 residues. V lost 7 bases and J 0 bases, leaving 11 bases between the germline ends. The CDR3 region is CASSEGISYNEQFF. The CDR3 DNA sequence: TGCGCCAGCTCAGAGGGAATCTCCTACAATGAGCAGTTCTTC.

This chain connects TRBV10-2 to TRBJ2-7, with 7 bases identical to TRBD2. Trimming at V came to 6 bases and at J to 2 bases, leaving 7 bases not matched to a gene. The length of the CDR3 is 14 residues. The germline CDR1 and CDR2 sequences are WSHSY and SAAADI. This CDR3 reads CASRGRESTYEQYF. In DNA form, the CDR3 reads TGCGCCAGCAGGGGGAGGGAATCGACCTACGAGCAGTACTTC.

This clone was seen only once. The chain carries TRBV6-5 and TRBJ1-2, with D uncertain. Germline CDR1 reads MNHEY; CDR2 reads SVGAGI. The CDR3 runs to 13 residues. V was pared by 5 bases and J by 0 bases, with 7 bases between. The DNA of the CDR3 is TGTGCCAGCAGTCTTTTTTCTAACTATGGCTACACCTTC. This sequence encodes CASSLFSNYGYTF.

The chain has TRBV19 and TRBJ1-1, with D possibly being TRBD1 (6 bases). V was clipped by 5 bases and J by 2 bases, with 15 bases between them. This CDR3 contains 15 residues. The germline CDR1 and CDR2 sequences are LNHDA and SQIVND (reference sequence). The DNA for the CDR3 is TGTGCCAGTAGTGAAGACAGAGGGGGAAACACTGAAGCTTTCTTT. Residues: CASSEDRGGNTEAFF. Based on the CDR3 plus reference TRBV19 and TRBJ1-1, the full variable domain is DGGITQSPKYLFRKEGQNVTLSCEQNLNHDAMYWYRQDPGQGLRLIYYSQIVNDFQKGDIAEGYSVSREKKESFPLTVTSAQKNPTAFYLCASSEDRGGNTEAFFGQGTRLTVV.

The gene calls are TRBV5-4 and TRBJ2-1, with TRBD1 identical over 7 bases. CDR3 length: 14 residues. Germline loops: CDR1 SGHNT, CDR2 YYREEE (reference sequence). V lost 1 base to trimming and J lost 8 bases; unmatched junction nucleotides: 6. The CDR3 DNA is TGTGCCAGCAGCTTGATGGACAGGTGGGATGAGCAGTTCTTC. Encoded protein: CASSLMDRWDEQFF.

The V call is TRBV5-1, the J call TRBJ2-1, with 7 bases identical to TRBD1. J gave up 4 bases and V 5 bases, and 9 bases lay outside the gene matches. This CDR3 spans 15 amino acids. Germline CDR1 reads SGHRS; CDR2 reads YFSETQ. The CDR3 DNA reads as TGCGCCAGCAGTTCGCAGGGGGATTGGTACAATGAGCAGTTCTTC. Amino acids: CASSSQGDWYNEQFF.

This chain links TRBV2 with TRBJ1-1; the D gene is possibly TRBD1 (5 bases). V lost 7 bases and J lost 3, with 12 bases in between. Germline V gives CDR1 SNHLY, CDR2 FYNNEI. This CDR3 contains 13 residues. The CDR3 sequence: CASKQDGDTEAFF. CDR3 DNA: TGTGCCAGCAAACAGGATGGAGACACTGAAGCTTTCTTT.

The chain couples TRBV19 to TRBJ1-6, with 7 bases fitting TRBD1. CDR3 length equals 13 residues. The V and J ends lost 5 bases and 11 bases, in that order; junction bases with no gene match: 6. The germline V gene encodes CDR1 LNHDA and CDR2 SQIVND (reference sequence). The CDR3 protein is CASSAQTGTPLHF. The CDR3 bases are TGTGCCAGTAGTGCCCAGACAGGGACACCCCTCCACTTT.

DNA of the CDR3: TGCGCCAGCAGCATAGGAAGCGGGAGGGAATGGGGAGATACGCAGTATTTT. Translation gives CASSIGSGREWGDTQYF. The chain recombines TRBV5-1 with TRBJ2-3; 10 nucleotides align to TRBD2. The V and J ends lost 4 bases and 5 bases, in that order; junction bases with no gene match: 13. The CDR3 is made up of 17 amino acids. The germline V gene has CDR1 SGHRS and CDR2 YFSETQ.

The V call is TRBV29-1, the J call TRBJ2-1; 10 bases are shared with TRBD2. J lost 10 bases, V lost 4 bases, and 13 bases had no gene match. Per the germline V gene, CDR1 is SQVTM and CDR2 is ANQGSEA. CDR3 length: 15 residues. For the CDR3, the DNA is TGCAGCGTTGTGACTAGCGGGCCCATGGTGGGCGAGCAGTTCTTC. Encoded protein: CSVVTSGPMVGEQFF.

The chain employs TRBV12-3 or TRBV12-4 and TRBJ2-1; TRBD2 might be the D (5 bases). The V gene lost 6 bases and the J gene lost 10 bases, with 10 bases spanning the gap. This CDR3 has 11 residues. The CDR3 nucleotides are TGTGCCAGCAGCTCAAGCGGCGAGCAGTTCTTC. Translation: CASSSSGEQFF.

V is TRBV3-1 (or the pseudogene TRBV3-2) and J is TRBJ2-3; D remains unclear. V was cut by 0 bases and J by 3 bases, with 10 bases left in between. Germline lookup yields CDR1 LGHDT and CDR2 YNNKEL (reference sequence). The length of the CDR3 is 15 residues. The chain's CDR3 is CASSQDLPRTDTQYF. The CDR3, as DNA: TGTGCCAGCAGCCAAGACTTGCCTCGGACAGATACGCAGTATTTT.

DNA of the CDR3: TGCAGCGTTGAAATGGGCGGGACAGGGGTTAGCGAGCAGTACTTC. As protein: CSVEMGGTGVSEQYF. The J gene is TRBJ2-7, the V gene TRBV29-1, with 10 nucleotides matching TRBD1. V dropped 2 bases and J dropped 6; count of bases not matched to a gene: 10. The CDR3 has 15 residues. The germline V gene has CDR1 SQVTM and CDR2 ANQGSEA.

The chain carries TRBV27 and TRBJ2-1; TRBD2 matches at 15 bases. The germline gives CDR1 MNHEY, CDR2 SMNVEV (reference sequence). The ends lost 5 bases at V and 14 bases at J; junction bases unmatched: 10. This CDR3 region has 15 residues. In DNA, the CDR3 is TGTGCCAGCAGTCGTGGACTAGCGGGGGGGCCCGCGGAGTTCTTC. Its translation: CASSRGLAGGPAEFF.

This chain connects TRBV6-5 to TRBJ1-2; TRBD1 agrees at 7 bases. Germline CDR1 MNHEY, CDR2 SVGAGI. The CDR3 has 14 residues. V shed 5 bases, J shed 2 bases, and the junction held 5 bases outside the gene matches. CDR3 bases: TGTGCCAGCAGTCCGACGGGACAGAACTATGGCTACACCTTC. This gives the protein CASSPTGQNYGYTF.

The chain couples TRBV27 to TRBJ2-1; 11 bases match TRBD1. The J segment lost 10 bases and the V segment lost 5 bases, leaving 13 bases of the junction unmatched. The CDR3 runs to 16 residues. Germline CDR1 MNHEY, CDR2 SMNVEV (reference sequence). CDR3 sequence reads: CASSVGAGTGGLEQFF. The CDR3 DNA is TGTGCCAGCAGTGTAGGCGCCGGGACAGGGGGATTGGAGCAGTTCTTC.

This clone appeared a single time. The chain employs TRBV27 and TRBJ1-2; 12 nucleotides line up with TRBD1. CDR1 is MNHEY and CDR2 is SMNVEV in the germline V gene (reference sequence). This CDR3 region has 17 residues. V shed 5 bases and J 1 base; nucleotides not matched to a gene: 8. CDR3 DNA sequence: TGTGCCAGCAGTCCGGGACAGGGGGCGCCCGATAACTATGGCTACACCTTC. This sequence encodes CASSPGQGAPDNYGYTF.

V usage is TRBV7-3 and J usage is TRBJ2-5; D gene unclear. This CDR3 is 14 amino acids long. V was shortened by 4 bases and J by 5 bases, with 14 bases between the two germline ends. Germline CDR1 reads SGHTA; CDR2 reads FQGTGA. This CDR3 is CASSSSSGVETQYF. The DNA of the CDR3 is TGTGCCAGCAGCTCATCGTCGGGTGTGGAGACCCAGTACTTC.

The chain is built from TRBV27 and TRBJ2-5; 11 bases are a match to TRBD2. Looked up from germline, CDR1 is MNHEY and CDR2 is SMNVEV (reference sequence). The CDR3 is 17 residues long. The V segment lost 0 bases and the J segment 5 bases; nucleotides outside the gene matches: 8. CDR3 bases: TGTGCCAGCAGTTTATCGATCGGGACTAGCGGTCAGGAGACCCAGTACTTC. Translated, it gives CASSLSIGTSGQETQYF.

This rearrangement joins TRBV9 to TRBJ1-2; 9 bases map to TRBD1. CDR3 size: 15 residues. Trimming cost V 3 bases and J 5 bases; bases outside gene matches: 8. Germline loops: CDR1 SGDLS, CDR2 YYNGEE. This chain's CDR3 is CASSGWTGEKYGYTF. CDR3 DNA sequence: TGTGCCAGCAGCGGATGGACAGGGGAAAAATATGGCTACACCTTC.

This clone has just a few counts. The chain links TRBV7-9 to TRBJ2-7, with 9 nucleotides matching TRBD1. The CDR3 runs 14 residues. The germline CDR1 and CDR2 sequences are SEHNR and FQNEAQ (reference sequence). J lost 6 bases, V lost 3 bases, and 6 bases had no gene match. CDR3 loop: CASSFSDRGGEQYF. CDR3 nucleotide sequence: TGTGCCAGCAGCTTCTCGGACAGGGGAGGCGAGCAGTACTTC. The complete variable domain, with remaining parts taken from reference TRBV7-9 and TRBJ2-7, reads DTGVSQNPRHKITKRGQNVTFRCDPISEHNRLYWYRQTLGQGPEFLTYFQNEAQLEKSRLLSDRFSAERPKGSFSTLEIQRTEQGDSAMYLCASSFSDRGGEQYFGPGTRLTVT.

The DNA of the CDR3 is TGTGCCAGCAGCAAACGCGGGGAGAACACTGAAGCTTTCTTT. The encoded protein is CASSKRGENTEAFF. The V call is TRBV9, the J call TRBJ1-1; D gene ambiguous. CDR1 and CDR2 (germline): SGDLS, YYNGEE. The CDR3 runs to 14 residues. The V gene lost 4 bases and the J gene lost 1 base, with 11 bases spanning the gap.

The rearrangement joins TRBV2 to TRBJ2-7; no clear D. Trimming pared 3 bases from V and 6 bases from J, leaving 9 bases between. CDR3 length: 12 residues. The germline gives CDR1 SNHLY, CDR2 FYNNEI. The CDR3 here is CASSDEQLEQYF. The CDR3 nucleotides are TGTGCCAGCAGTGATGAACAGCTCGAGCAGTACTTC.

This clone occurred a few times. The J gene is TRBJ1-6, the V gene TRBV5-4; 7 bases line up with TRBD1. The CDR3 covers 13 residues. The trim removed 4 bases at V and 10 bases at J, leaving 5 bases unmatched. From germline, CDR1 is SGHNT and CDR2 YYREEE (reference sequence). The CDR3 spells CASSINRGSPLHF. The CDR3 DNA reads as TGTGCCAGCAGCATAAACAGGGGATCACCCCTCCACTTT.

The J gene is TRBJ2-3, the V gene TRBV10-3, with D perhaps TRBD2 (5 bases). Trimming took off 4 bases at V and 2 bases at J, with 13 bases between the two ends. The CDR3 is made up of 15 amino acids. Germline values: CDR1 ENHRY, CDR2 SYGVKD. The CDR3 DNA reads as TGTGCCATCAGTGGTTCGGGGTGGGCCACAGATACGCAGTATTTT. It translates to CAISGSGWATDTQYF.

The chain joins TRBV7-8 to TRBJ2-5, with D perhaps matching TRBD2 (6 bases). The CDR3 has 15 amino acids. Germline V gene data show CDR1 as SGHVS and CDR2 as FQNEAQ. Trimming pared 1 base from V and 4 bases from J, leaving 13 bases between. The CDR3 here is CASSLVGGLGETQYF. CDR3 coding DNA: TGTGCCAGCAGCTTAGTCGGAGGGCTAGGAGAGACCCAGTACTTC.

The CDR3 region is CASSQGQPYGYTF. The DNA of the CDR3 is TGTGCCAGCAGCCAGGGACAACCCTATGGCTACACCTTC. This chain links TRBV11-2 with TRBJ1-2; TRBD1 might be the D (6 bases). CDR1 and CDR2 from the germline V gene are SGHAT and FQNNGV. This CDR3 spans 13 amino acids. Between the trimmed V and J ends, which lost 5 bases and 4 bases, there was a span of 11 bases. The full variable domain, with the rest looked up from reference TRBV11-2 and TRBJ1-2, is EAGVAQSPRYKIIEKRQSVAFWCNPISGHATLYWYQQILGQGPKLLIQFQNNGVVDDSQLPKDRFSAERLKGVDSTLKIQPAKLEDSAVYLCASSQGQPYGYTFGSGTRLTVV.

The rearrangement uses TRBV19 and TRBJ2-7, with a tentative D call TRBD1 (5 bases). The V end lost 4 bases, the J end lost 0 bases, and 10 bases lay between the germline ends. Looked up from germline, CDR1 is LNHDA and CDR2 is SQIVND (reference sequence). This CDR3 region has 14 residues. In nucleotides, the CDR3 is TGTGCCAGTAGTACCCGGACACTCTCCTACGAGCAGTACTTC. Residues: CASSTRTLSYEQYF.

The rearrangement uses TRBV2 and TRBJ2-1; 11 nucleotides line up with TRBD2. This CDR3 has 15 residues. Germline CDR1 and CDR2: SNHLY and FYNNEI. V shed 4 bases, J shed 8 bases, and the junction held 7 bases outside the gene matches. The CDR3 sequence: CASSGSGGAIDEQFF. Here the CDR3 DNA reads TGTGCCAGCAGTGGTAGCGGGGGGGCAATCGATGAGCAGTTCTTC.

The gene calls are TRBV3-1 (or the pseudogene TRBV3-2) and TRBJ1-2, with 9 bases identical to TRBD1. V lost 4 bases and J lost 8; bases outside the gene matches: 11. This CDR3 has 15 residues. In germline, CDR1 is LGHDT, CDR2 YNNKEL (reference sequence). The CDR3 nucleotides read TGTGCCAGCAGCCGCTCAGCCGGGACAGGGAAGGGCTACACCTTC. It specifies CASSRSAGTGKGYTF.

The chain couples TRBV4-2 to TRBJ1-2, with D maybe TRBD1 (5 bases). This CDR3 comprises 15 residues. The V gene lost 4 bases and the J gene lost 7 bases, with 19 bases spanning the gap. CDR1 LGHNA and CDR2 YNFKEQ come from the germline V gene. CDR3 DNA: TGTGCCAGCAGCCGAGCCCCACAAGGGGAGGGTGGCTACACCTTC. Its translation is CASSRAPQGEGGYTF.